This T cell receptor (beta chain) was captured in a study of breast tumors, draining lymph nodes, adjacent tissues. Study-level results: Compared with basal-like, luminal-like tumors shared significantly more repertoire with nontumor tissue. Tumor T cell lymph node origin was a supported hypothesis, not proven. Tumor repertoires ranked between lymph nodes and nontumor tissue in diversity, with V and J gene preferences.

TCRdb reprocessed the multiplex PCR reads via MiXCR and lists one record per CDR3 protein. Here the sample spans 12,000 or so distinct CDR3 sequences, about 50% being singletons. This clonotype has a handful of counts. Its antigen is unidentified. V lost 4 bases and J lost 6; bases outside the gene matches: 2. CDR1 and CDR2 (germline): SEHNR, FQNEAQ (reference sequence). There are 14 residues in the CDR3. The origin of this receptor is a female donor with breast cancer. Some clones in this sample may be carry-over from other donors' samples. Source material: breast tumor tissue. The chain links TRBV7-9 to TRBJ2-7; 14 positions agree with TRBD2. CDR3 loop: CASSWGLAGAEQYF. The CDR3 bases are TGTGCCAGCAGCTGGGGACTAGCGGGAGCCGAGCAGTACTTC.